The 27 T cell receptor beta chains below were found in one sample sequenced in a study of blood T cell repertoires in COVID-19. Profiling relied on immunoSEQ multiplex PCR, and the TCRdb table lists in-frame clones only, not all of them. The data hold 110,000 to 150,000 clones, with under 85% observed a single time. Sequencing used PBMCs or T cells enriched from blood (not recorded which). The receptors come from a woman aged 18-29 years who had been exposed to COVID-19.

The genes are TRBV19 and TRBJ1-3; no reliable D call. Trimming pared 7 bases from V and 0 bases from J, leaving 10 bases between. The germline V gene has CDR1 LNHDA and CDR2 SQIVND (reference sequence). The CDR3 sequence is 14 residues long. This CDR3 is CASKEQHSGNTIYF. Written as DNA, the CDR3 is TGTGCCAGTAAAGAACAGCACTCTGGAAACACCATATATTTT.

This clone appeared a few times. The CDR3 loop is CASSSPNRANEKLFF. The CDR3 DNA sequence: TGTGCCAGTAGCTCACCCAACAGGGCTAATGAAAAACTGTTTTTT. This chain connects TRBV19 to TRBJ1-4, with D possibly being TRBD1 (6 bases). This CDR3 contains 15 residues. Germline assignment: CDR1 LNHDA and CDR2 SQIVND (reference sequence). V shed 6 bases and J shed 3 bases, with 14 bases lying between them. The whole variable domain, remainder taken from reference TRBV19 and TRBJ1-4, is DGGITQSPKYLFRKEGQNVTLSCEQNLNHDAMYWYRQDPGQGLRLIYYSQIVNDFQKGDIAEGYSVSREKKESFPLTVTSAQKNPTAFYLCASSSPNRANEKLFFGSGTQLSVL.

The J gene is TRBJ2-5, the V gene TRBV7-3, with 12 positions matching TRBD2. Germline V gene lookup returns CDR1 SGHTA and CDR2 FQGTGA. The CDR3 runs to 14 residues. The junction had 3 bases not matched to a gene; V was cut back by 5 bases and J by 5 bases. The CDR3 loop is CASSLAGGMETQYF. DNA for the CDR3: TGTGCCAGCAGCCTAGCGGGGGGGATGGAGACCCAGTACTTC.

This clone was observed a few times. This chain uses TRBV4-1 with TRBJ2-7; 8 bases line up with TRBD2. Per germline, CDR1 MGHRA and CDR2 YSYEKL. V lost 2 bases to trimming and J lost 6 bases; unmatched junction nucleotides: 9. The CDR3 sequence is 15 residues long. DNA for the CDR3: TGCGCCAGCAGCCAAAGCGGCGGGAGGATAAGCGAGCAGTACTTC. This encodes CASSQSGGRISEQYF.

The V gene is TRBV9, the J gene TRBJ1-2, with D tentatively TRBD1 (5 bases). Trimming removed 2 bases from V and 5 bases from J, with 10 bases in between. CDR1 and CDR2 (germline): SGDLS, YYNGEE. The CDR3 spans 13 residues. CDR3 nucleotides: TGTGCCAGCAGCGTCGGGGGGAGATATGGCTACACCTTC. Amino acids: CASSVGGRYGYTF. The whole variable domain, filled in from reference TRBV9 and TRBJ1-2, reads DSGVTQTPKHLITATGQRVTLRCSPRSGDLSVYWYQQSLDQGLQFLIQYYNGEERAKGNILERFSAQQFPDLHSELNLSSLELGDSALYFCASSVGGRYGYTFGSGTRLTVV.

The V gene is TRBV4-1, the J gene TRBJ2-7; D might be TRBD1 (5 bases). The CDR3 extends over 14 amino acids. V was shortened by 4 bases and J by 2 bases, with 12 bases between the two germline ends. The V gene's germline CDR1 is MGHRA and CDR2 YSYEKL. For the CDR3, the DNA is TGCGCCAGCAGCCCACCCAGGGTCCCCTACGAGCAGTACTTC. Residues: CASSPPRVPYEQYF.

The chain combines TRBV18 with TRBJ2-7; 8 nucleotides match TRBD1. V shed 0 bases, J shed 8 bases, and the junction held 12 bases outside the gene matches. CDR3 size: 16 residues. CDR1 and CDR2 (germline): KGHSH, LQKENI. In DNA, the CDR3 is TGTGCCAGCTCACCACCCAATACGGGACAGGATAAGAAGCAGTACTTC. Its translation is CASSPPNTGQDKKQYF. Full variable domain (rest looked up from reference TRBV18 and TRBJ2-7): NAGVMQNPRHLVRRRGQEARLRCSPMKGHSHVYWYRQLPEEGLKFMVYLQKENIIDESGMPKERFSAEFPKEGPSILRIQQVVRGDSAAYFCASSPPNTGQDKKQYFGPGTRLTVT.

This rearrangement joins TRBV10-3 to TRBJ2-2; 14 positions agree with TRBD2. Germline assignment: CDR1 ENHRY and CDR2 SYGVKD. This CDR3 has 18 residues. With 5 bases clipped from V and 1 base from J, the junction kept 6 bases outside the gene matches. The DNA of the CDR3 is TGTGCCATCAGTCCCTTGGGGACTAGCGGGAGGAACACCGGGGAGCTGTTTTTT. Its translation is CAISPLGTSGRNTGELFF.

The chain employs TRBV15 and TRBJ1-5; 7 nucleotides line up with TRBD1. CDR1 LNHNV and CDR2 YYDKDF come from the germline V gene (reference sequence). V lost 4 bases, J lost 2 bases, and 8 bases stayed unmatched. The CDR3 loop spans 16 amino acids. The CDR3 bases are TGTGCCACCAGCACCCATAGGGGGCAGGGCAATCAGCCCCAGCATTTT. Protein sequence: CATSTHRGQGNQPQHF. Supplemented by reference TRBV15 and TRBJ1-5, the full variable domain reads DAMVIQNPRYQVTQFGKPVTLSCSQTLNHNVMYWYQQKSSQAPKLLFHYYDKDFNNEADTPDNFQSRRPNTSFCFLDIRSPGLGDTAMYLCATSTHRGQGNQPQHFGDGTRLSIL.

The chain has TRBV29-1 and TRBJ1-2; D uncertain. Germline assignment: CDR1 SQVTM and CDR2 ANQGSEA. V gave up 3 bases and J gave up 1 base, with 9 bases separating them. This CDR3 comprises 13 residues. The CDR3 protein is CSVDRTGNYGYTF. CDR3 sequence (DNA): TGCAGCGTTGATAGGACTGGTAACTATGGCTACACCTTC.

V gene TRBV23-1 combines with J gene TRBJ1-5; D gene unclear. TRBV23-1 is flagged as an ORF with uncertain function. Trimming shortened V by 0 bases and J by 5 bases, and 14 bases separated the two germline ends. CDR3 size: 16 residues. Here the CDR3 DNA reads TGCGCCAGCAGTCAATCGCTGCTCCACTGCTATCAGCCCCAGCATTTT. This sequence encodes CASSQSLLHCYQPQHF.

The chain carries TRBV5-1 and TRBJ2-7; 14 bases line up with TRBD2. The ends lost 4 bases at V and 4 bases at J; junction bases unmatched: 4. Germline V CDR1 and CDR2: SGHRS, YFSETQ. There are 15 residues in the CDR3. CDR3 protein: CASSVGLAGVYEQYF. The CDR3 nucleotides are TGCGCCAGCAGCGTGGGACTAGCGGGAGTTTACGAGCAGTACTTC.

The V gene is TRBV28, the J gene TRBJ1-5; possible D gene TRBD1, 5 bases. Germline values: CDR1 MDHEN, CDR2 SYDVKM. The CDR3 is 16 residues long. V lost 6 bases to trimming and J lost 1 base, with 16 bases between them. The CDR3 DNA sequence: TGTGCCAGCAGCAGTAAAGGGGTCAAGAGCAATCAGCCCCAGCATTTT. Its protein product is CASSSKGVKSNQPQHF.

On this clone: At the DNA level, this CDR3 is encoded by other sequences in the same sample as well. The genes are TRBV30 and TRBJ1-2; no definite D call. The CDR3 is made up of 13 amino acids. Germline V gene data show CDR1 as GTSNPN and CDR2 as SVGIG (reference sequence). Trimming took off 0 bases at V and 2 bases at J, with 7 bases between the two ends. The CDR3 is CAWSVSFNYGYTF. CDR3 DNA: TGTGCCTGGAGTGTTTCATTCAACTATGGCTACACCTTC. The complete variable domain, with remaining parts taken from reference TRBV30 and TRBJ1-2, reads SQTIHQWPATLVQPVGSPLSLECTVEGTSNPNLYWYRQAAGRGLQLLFYSVGIGQISSEVPQNLSASRPQDRQFILSSKKLLLSDSGFYLCAWSVSFNYGYTFGSGTRLTVV.

V gene TRBV29-1 combines with J gene TRBJ2-1, with D unclear. The V end lost 1 base, the J end lost 0 bases, and 7 bases lay between the germline ends. Germline lookup yields CDR1 SQVTM and CDR2 ANQGSEA. This CDR3 comprises 14 residues. CDR3 nucleotide sequence: TGCAGCGTTGAAGGATCAGACTCCTACAATGAGCAGTTCTTC. Translation gives CSVEGSDSYNEQFF.

Here the CDR3 DNA reads TGCGCCAGCAGCCAAGCGTGGGGGCTTTACTATGGCTACACCTTC. The encoded protein is CASSQAWGLYYGYTF. The chain recombines TRBV4-1 with TRBJ1-2, with a tentative D call TRBD1 (6 bases). V was trimmed by 1 base and J by 3 bases, leaving 12 bases between them. Germline V CDR1 and CDR2: MGHRA, YSYEKL. This CDR3 has 15 amino acids.

The CDR3 region is CASSLGTLQSSGANVLTF. The DNA of the CDR3 is TGTGCCAGCAGCTTAGGGACTCTACAGAGCTCTGGGGCCAACGTCCTGACTTTC. The chain joins TRBV7-9 to TRBJ2-6; maybe TRBD2 (5 bases). Germline CDR1 reads SEHNR; CDR2 reads FQNEAQ (reference sequence). CDR3 length equals 18 residues. V was pared by 1 base and J by 0 bases, with 13 bases between.

The chain uses TRBV6-2 or TRBV6-3 and TRBJ2-7, with D unresolved. The CDR3 is 14 amino acids. CDR1 and CDR2 (germline): MNHEY, SVGEGT. Trimming took 6 bases from V and 2 from J, leaving 14 bases between them. CDR3: CASSPGDTTYEQYF. The CDR3 bases are TGTGCCAGCAGCCCGGGTGACACCACCTACGAGCAGTACTTC.

The chain carries TRBV5-1 and TRBJ2-1, with 9 bases lining up with TRBD1. CDR1 SGHRS and CDR2 YFSETQ come from the germline V gene. This CDR3 has 15 amino acids. V gave up 2 bases and J gave up 7 bases; unmatched junction bases: 7. The CDR3 DNA follows: TGCGCCAGCAGCTTTACCGGGACAGGGAGAAATGAGCAGTTCTTC. Translation: CASSFTGTGRNEQFF. Variable domain in full (rest from reference TRBV5-1 and TRBJ2-1): KAGVTQTPRYLIKTRGQQVTLSCSPISGHRSVSWYQQTPGQGLQFLFEYFSETQRNKGNFPGRFSGRQFSNSRSEMNVSTLELGDSALYLCASSFTGTGRNEQFFGPGTRLTVL.

The chain recombines TRBV13 with TRBJ1-1; the D is unclear. The length of the CDR3 is 12 residues. Trimming removed 1 base at V and 6 bases at J, with 6 bases between. CDR1 is PRHDT and CDR2 is FYEKMQ in the germline V gene (reference sequence). CDR3 nucleotide sequence: TGTGCCAGCAGCTTAGTGTCCTCTGAAGCTTTCTTT. Protein product: CASSLVSSEAFF.

The V gene is TRBV6-1, the J gene TRBJ1-2; 8 nucleotides agree with TRBD1. The CDR3 runs to 17 residues. With V trimmed by 3 bases and J by 6 bases, 15 bases remained unmatched. Germline V lookup: CDR1 MNHNS, CDR2 SASEGT. The CDR3 DNA follows: TGTGCCAGCAGTGACAATACGGATTTCCTACAGGGGGATGGCTACACCTTC. Translating gives CASSDNTDFLQGDGYTF.

The chain recombines TRBV11-2 with TRBJ2-3, with a weak D call TRBD2 (7 bases). The germline V and J ends were trimmed by 0 bases and 8 bases, with 18 bases remaining between them. This CDR3 has 16 amino acids. CDR1 is SGHAT and CDR2 is FQNNGV in the germline V gene. For the CDR3, the DNA is TGTGCCAGCAGCTTAGATAAAGGGGGGGGTTGGGTTACGCAGTATTTT. It translates to CASSLDKGGGWVTQYF.

This chain links TRBV29-1 with TRBJ1-3; maybe TRBD1 (5 bases). Looked up from germline, CDR1 is SQVTM and CDR2 is ANQGSEA. This CDR3 is built from 12 residues. The V end lost 7 bases, the J end lost 1 base, and 8 bases lay between the germline ends. The CDR3 DNA follows: TGCAGCGCCGGGACTTCTGGAAACACCATATATTTT. Encoded protein: CSAGTSGNTIYF. The full variable domain, its missing parts supplied by reference TRBV29-1 and TRBJ1-3, is SAVISQKPSRDICQRGTSLTIQCQVDSQVTMMFWYRQQPGQSLTLIATANQGSEATYESGFVIDKFPISRPNLTFSTLTVSNMSPEDSSIYLCSAGTSGNTIYFGEGSWLTVV.

The V gene is TRBV28, the J gene TRBJ2-2; the match to TRBD2 covers 10 bases. CDR3 size: 19 residues. V shed 5 bases, J shed 2 bases, and the junction held 14 bases outside the gene matches. The germline gives CDR1 MDHEN, CDR2 SYDVKM. The CDR3 nucleotides are TGTGCCAGCAGTGCATATACCCTGGGACTAGCGAGAAACACCGGGGAGCTGTTTTTT. It codes for CASSAYTLGLARNTGELFF.

The rearrangement links TRBV7-2 to TRBJ2-7, with TRBD2 matching 12 bases. The CDR3 is 15 amino acids. Looked up from germline, CDR1 is SGHTA and CDR2 is FQGNSA. V lost 5 bases to trimming and J lost 4 bases; unmatched junction nucleotides: 6. This CDR3 is CASSPRTSGTYEQYF. CDR3 sequence (DNA): TGTGCCAGCAGCCCTCGGACTAGCGGGACGTACGAGCAGTACTTC.

This clone was counted a single time. This chain links TRBV27 with TRBJ2-1; TRBD1 might be the D (6 bases). This CDR3 spans 14 amino acids. Germline-derived CDR1 and CDR2 are MNHEY and SMNVEV (reference sequence). The ends were cut back, 5 bases at V and 6 bases at J, with 14 bases in the middle. CDR3 residues: CASSTSRGFNEQFF. The DNA for the CDR3 is TGTGCCAGCAGTACCTCGAGGGGGTTCAATGAGCAGTTCTTC.

This sequence joins TRBV12-3 or TRBV12-4 and TRBJ1-2; 7 bases agree with TRBD1. This CDR3 has 12 amino acids. The V and J ends lost 5 bases and 6 bases, in that order; junction bases with no gene match: 3. The CDR3 loop is CASSPQGHGYTF. The CDR3 coding sequence is TGTGCCAGCAGTCCACAGGGGCATGGCTACACCTTC.